The 18 T cell receptor beta chains listed next were all sequenced from one sample in a study of blood T cell repertoires in COVID-19. Profiled with immunoSEQ multiplex PCR; TCRdb holds only in-frame clones, not every one. Of over 100,000 clones in the sample, about 90% were seen once. Sequencing was performed on peripheral blood. The receptors come from a human donor in a cohort sampled during active COVID-19.

CDR3 coding DNA: TGCGCCAGCAGCCCGGGACAGGTTTACGAGCAGTACTTC. Protein: CASSPGQVYEQYF. This chain uses TRBV5-1 with TRBJ2-7; 8 bases match TRBD1. The germline CDR1 and CDR2 sequences are SGHRS and YFSETQ. The trim removed 4 bases at V and 4 bases at J, leaving 4 bases unmatched. CDR3 length equals 13 residues.

The chain joins TRBV28 to TRBJ1-5; D not certain. This CDR3 contains 18 residues. Deletions cut 6 bases from V and 2 bases from J, with 23 bases between. The germline V gene encodes CDR1 MDHEN and CDR2 SYDVKM. CDR3 amino acids: CASRSTPSFFYGNQPQHF. CDR3 in DNA: TGTGCCAGCAGGTCCACCCCCTCCTTTTTCTACGGCAATCAGCCCCAGCATTTT.

V and J are TRBV5-1 and TRBJ1-3; TRBD1 is a possible D gene (5 bases). V gave up 4 bases and J gave up 4 bases, with 21 bases separating them. CDR3 size: 17 residues. Germline values: CDR1 SGHRS, CDR2 YFSETQ. The CDR3 loop reads CASSPTSGARSGNTIYF. CDR3 bases: TGCGCCAGCAGCCCCACGAGCGGGGCGAGGAGCGGAAACACCATATATTTT.

For the CDR3, the DNA is TGTGCCACCAGTGATTTCGGACAGGCACCCACAGATACGCAGTATTTT. It yields the protein CATSDFGQAPTDTQYF. The chain is built from TRBV24-1 and TRBJ2-3; 7 nucleotides line up with TRBD1. Germline CDR1 is KGHDR and CDR2 is SFDVKD. The CDR3 loop spans 16 amino acids. The V and J ends lost 1 base and 2 bases, in that order; junction bases with no gene match: 5.

This clone was counted between two and nine times. The J gene is TRBJ2-7, the V gene TRBV2, with 9 bases fitting TRBD1. Germline V gene sequence: CDR1 SNHLY, CDR2 FYNNEI. Trimming cost V 8 bases and J 4 bases; bases outside gene matches: 9. The CDR3 is 14 amino acids. The CDR3 bases are TGTGCCAGCTCAACCGGGACAGGGCGGTACGAGCAGTACTTC. Translating it yields CASSTGTGRYEQYF.

The chain is built from TRBV28 and TRBJ2-1, with 9 bases fitting TRBD2. CDR1 MDHEN and CDR2 SYDVKM come from the germline V gene. The CDR3 loop spans 19 amino acids. Germline trimming cut 6 bases from V and 0 bases from J; bases unmatched to any gene: 15. CDR3 protein: CASSRDSRLAAGSYNEQFF. The CDR3 DNA follows: TGTGCCAGCAGCCGAGATTCCCGACTAGCGGCAGGCTCCTACAATGAGCAGTTCTTC.

V and J are TRBV19 and TRBJ1-6; D not resolved. Germline CDR1 and CDR2: LNHDA and SQIVND (reference sequence). V lost 5 bases to trimming and J lost 11 bases, with 13 bases between them. The CDR3 totals 13 residues. This CDR3 reads CASSAGGSAPLHF. CDR3 in DNA: TGTGCCAGTAGTGCGGGAGGTTCGGCACCCCTCCACTTT.

To note about this clone: The same CDR3 can be traced to other DNA sequences in this sample. The genes are TRBV18 and TRBJ1-2; maybe TRBD1 (6 bases). CDR3 length equals 13 residues. V was trimmed by 3 bases and J by 8 bases, leaving 13 bases between them. Germline V CDR1 and CDR2: KGHSH, LQKENI. The CDR3, as DNA: TGTGCCAGCTCACCCTCGGACAGCCGCGGCTACACCTTC. This codes for CASSPSDSRGYTF.

J is TRBJ1-2 and V is TRBV6-5; possibly TRBD1 for D (5 bases). Trimming stripped 4 bases from V and 1 base from J, with 13 bases between. Germline CDR1 reads MNHEY; CDR2 reads SVGAGI. The CDR3 spans 15 residues. The CDR3 here is CASSSPGEGNYGYTF. In nucleotides, the CDR3 is TGTGCCAGCAGTTCCCCGGGGGAAGGTAACTATGGCTACACCTTC.

V usage is TRBV28 and J usage is TRBJ2-5, with TRBD2 matching over 7 bases. V lost 1 base and J lost 7; bases outside the gene matches: 12. The germline gives CDR1 MDHEN, CDR2 SYDVKM. The CDR3 totals 16 residues. Written as DNA, the CDR3 is TGTGCCAGCAGTTTATTGTCGGGAGGTCGTAGTGGGACCCAGTACTTC. This encodes CASSLLSGGRSGTQYF.

The chain recombines TRBV5-1 with TRBJ1-4, with TRBD1 as a possible D gene (5 bases). Germline V gives CDR1 SGHRS, CDR2 YFSETQ. Trimming left V 2 bases short and J 3 bases short, with 17 bases between. The CDR3 runs 17 residues. The CDR3 region has the DNA TGCGCCAGCAGCTTTATGGGGCTTACCAGGGCTAATGAAAAACTGTTTTTT. This sequence encodes CASSFMGLTRANEKLFF.

The V gene is TRBV27, the J gene TRBJ2-2; 11 positions agree with TRBD2. Germline V CDR1 and CDR2: MNHEY, SMNVEV (reference sequence). J was trimmed by 0 bases and V by 7 bases; bases with no gene match: 10. CDR3 length: 18 amino acids. The DNA for the CDR3 is TGTGCCAGCAAGATTCTGGTAGCGGGAGGGACGAACACCGGGGAGCTGTTTTTT. This encodes CASKILVAGGTNTGELFF.

This clone has only a few counts. This chain links TRBV7-6 with TRBJ2-2; 10 bases are shared with TRBD2. The CDR3 runs 17 residues. The germline V gene encodes CDR1 SGHVS and CDR2 FNYEAQ. After removal of 3 bases from V and 5 bases from J, the junction contained 9 bases not matched to a gene. The CDR3 region is CASSFPLAGVETGELFF. As DNA, the CDR3 is TGTGCCAGCAGCTTTCCGCTAGCGGGAGTCGAGACCGGGGAGCTGTTTTTT.

The chain employs TRBV5-1 and TRBJ2-5, with D tentatively TRBD1 (6 bases). CDR1 and CDR2 (germline): SGHRS, YFSETQ. The V end was cut by 0 bases, the J end by 0 bases, with 12 bases between. The CDR3 spans 16 residues. Here the CDR3 DNA reads TGCGCCAGCAGCTTGGTTGGGGGCCGGTACCAAGAGACCCAGTACTTC. Translated: CASSLVGGRYQETQYF. Drawing the rest from reference TRBV5-1 and TRBJ2-5, the complete variable domain is KAGVTQTPRYLIKTRGQQVTLSCSPISGHRSVSWYQQTPGQGLQFLFEYFSETQRNKGNFPGRFSGRQFSNSRSEMNVSTLELGDSALYLCASSLVGGRYQETQYFGPGTRLLVL.

This clone was found a few times. The rearrangement links TRBV4-2 to TRBJ1-2, with D uncertain. The V gene's germline CDR1 is LGHNA and CDR2 YNFKEQ. The length of the CDR3 is 16 residues. With 0 bases removed from V and 4 bases from J, the gap between germline ends came to 15 bases. Here the CDR3 reads CASSQDLTGGFYGYTF. CDR3 bases: TGTGCCAGCAGCCAAGATCTCACCGGCGGATTCTATGGCTACACCTTC.

J is TRBJ1-5 and V is TRBV19, with 7 positions matching TRBD1. The germline V gene encodes CDR1 LNHDA and CDR2 SQIVND (reference sequence). V shed 5 bases and J 4 bases; nucleotides not matched to a gene: 11. The CDR3 is made up of 16 amino acids. The CDR3 nucleotides are TGTGCCAGTAGTGCGCCGACAGGGCCACTTAATCAGCCCCAGCATTTT. Translating gives CASSAPTGPLNQPQHF. The variable domain in full, with the rest retrieved from reference TRBV19 and TRBJ1-5, is DGGITQSPKYLFRKEGQNVTLSCEQNLNHDAMYWYRQDPGQGLRLIYYSQIVNDFQKGDIAEGYSVSREKKESFPLTVTSAQKNPTAFYLCASSAPTGPLNQPQHFGDGTRLSIL.

The V call is TRBV7-9, the J call TRBJ2-5; 13 bases agree with TRBD2. Germline V gene lookup returns CDR1 SEHNR and CDR2 FQNEAQ (reference sequence). This CDR3 contains 17 residues. J gave up 5 bases and V 5 bases, and 11 bases lay outside the gene matches. CDR3 amino acids: CASSPTGTSGVGETQYF. The CDR3, as DNA: TGTGCCAGCAGCCCTACCGGGACTAGCGGGGTAGGGGAGACCCAGTACTTC.

The chain combines TRBV12-3 or TRBV12-4 with TRBJ1-2, with TRBD1 matching over 7 bases. V lost 6 bases and J lost 1; bases outside the gene matches: 2. The CDR3 contains 13 residues. CDR3 in amino acids: CASSRDSNYGYTF. In DNA, the CDR3 is TGTGCCAGCAGCCGGGACAGTAACTATGGCTACACCTTC.